The clone carrying this T cell receptor beta chain was seen only once. Its specificity is not known. The donors formed part of the approximately 120-subject validation cohort, distinct from the approximately 640-subject first cohort. The data belong to a study of cytomegalovirus exposure and HLA in healthy donors. The study's findings and limits: In vitro testing confirmed a few CMV-associated chains as specific for CMV antigens. The authors listed 164 TCR beta chains as cytomegalovirus-associated.

V dropped 0 bases and J dropped 0 bases, with 9 bases sitting between them. CDR1 SEHNR and CDR2 FQNEAQ come from the germline V gene (reference sequence). The length of the CDR3 is 16 residues. Repertoires were generated with immunoSEQ multiplex PCR, while TCRdb's copy carries only in-frame clones and drops some. The profile shows more than 120,000 clones, around 84% of them singletons. The sequenced material came from PBMCs. The clonotype comes from a man aged 18 to 30 in good health and CMV-seropositive. V is TRBV7-9 and J is TRBJ1-3, with D perhaps TRBD1 (6 bases). This CDR3 is CASSLAVGGSGNTIYF. DNA for the CDR3: TGTGCCAGCAGCTTAGCTGTAGGGGGCTCTGGAAACACCATATATTTT. The full variable domain, rest sourced from reference TRBV7-9 and TRBJ1-3, is DTGVSQNPRHKITKRGQNVTFRCDPISEHNRLYWYRQTLGQGPEFLTYFQNEAQLEKSRLLSDRFSAERPKGSFSTLEIQRTEQGDSAMYLCASSLAVGGSGNTIYFGEGSWLTVV.